This TCR beta chain was sequenced for a study of blood T cell repertoires in COVID-19. The wider study: Sites in the United States, Italy and Spain provided acute and convalescent COVID-19 samples.

The CDR3 extends over 18 amino acids. Authors' methods: Amplification with reference gene primers provided the estimates of nucleated cell counts. Profiling relied on immunoSEQ multiplex PCR, and the TCRdb table lists in-frame clones only, not all of them. Clone size and V and J calls were adopted from that table, with D and trimming inferred from the DNA. The sample consists of approximately 12,000 clones, 70% to 85% of them appearing once. The sequence derives from a human donor in a cohort sampled during active COVID-19. This sequence joins TRBV21-1 and TRBJ1-1. TRBV21-1 represents a pseudogene. Sequencing was performed on peripheral blood. CDR3 region: CASSKRARVEGRNTEAFF. CDR3 in DNA: TGTGCCAGCAGCAAACGAGCTCGGGTGGAGGGCCGAAACACTGAAGCTTTCTTT.